The clone carrying this TCR beta chain was found once. With V trimmed by 1 base and J by 3 bases, 12 bases remained unmatched. Germline V gene lookup returns CDR1 LNHNV and CDR2 YYDKDF (reference sequence). The CDR3 sequence is 17 residues long. This entry belongs to a study of blood T cell repertoires in COVID-19. Study as a whole: Sites in the United States, Italy and Spain provided acute and convalescent COVID-19 samples. In each case, the material was cDNA or gDNA derived from T cells, B-cell-depleted T cells, or PBMCs.

Authors' methods: By means of reference gene primer amplification, nucleated cell counts were estimated. The table came from immunoSEQ multiplex PCR; TCRdb's copy has only in-frame clones and leaves some out. V, J and clone size derive from that table, while D and trimming were established from the DNA sequence. This sample has 200,000 to 300,000 clones, with about 89% found just once. V usage is TRBV15 and J usage is TRBJ2-7; TRBD2 matches 7 bases. Specimen: peripheral blood. This sequence originates from a man in his forties who had recovered from COVID-19. DNA for the CDR3: TGTGCCACCAGCAGAGTTGCGGGAGCGGGTGGGGTCTACGAGCAGTACTTC. This encodes CATSRVAGAGGVYEQYF. Full variable domain (rest looked up from reference TRBV15 and TRBJ2-7): DAMVIQNPRYQVTQFGKPVTLSCSQTLNHNVMYWYQQKSSQAPKLLFHYYDKDFNNEADTPDNFQSRRPNTSFCFLDIRSPGLGDTAMYLCATSRVAGAGGVYEQYFGPGTRLTVT.